The rows below give T cell receptor beta chains drawn from one sample of a study of T cell responses to AZD1222 COVID-19 vaccine. Some clones are missing from TCRdb's copy, which holds only in-frame ones; the method was immunoSEQ multiplex PCR. The sample lists around 80,000 clones; around 88% were seen once. The specimen comprised peripheral blood, sampled on day 0 of AZD1222 vaccination. All receptors come from an adult in good health. The CDR3 runs from the conserved cysteine through the conserved F or W. Each record gives: CDR3 protein, CDR3 DNA, D gene, V gene, J gene, clone size. The D gene is left open where the match is weak. Clone sizes are given selectively: once, few, many, or a class where the clone is expanded.

CDR3: CASSFSSGYEQYF
DNA: TGTGCCAGCAGTTTTTCTAGCGGCTACGAGCAGTACTTC
D: TRBD2
V: TRBV27
J: TRBJ2-7
size: -

CDR3: CASSLDRPYGYTF
DNA: TGTGCCAGCAGCTTGGACAGGCCCTATGGCTACACCTTC
D: -
V: TRBV5-4
J: TRBJ1-2
size: few

CDR3: CASSPGQGESYEQYF
DNA: TGTGCCAGCTCCCCCGGACAGGGTGAGTCCTACGAGCAGTACTTC
D: TRBD1
V: TRBV18
J: TRBJ2-7
size: -

CDR3: CASSRAASSYNEQFF
DNA: TGTGCCAGCAGTAGGGCGGCGAGCTCCTACAATGAGCAGTTCTTC
D: -
V: TRBV6-2/TRBV6-3
J: TRBJ2-1
size: -

CDR3: CASRWNRGMTDTQYF
DNA: TGTGCCAGCAGATGGAACAGGGGGATGACAGATACGCAGTATTTT
D: TRBD1
V: TRBV6-5
J: TRBJ2-3
size: -

CDR3: CASSQPTDRGLGYTF
DNA: TGCGCCAGCAGCCAACCGACCGACAGGGGGCTTGGCTACACCTTC
D: TRBD1
V: TRBV4-1
J: TRBJ1-2
size: -

CDR3: CASSLQVYNEQFF
DNA: TGTGCCAGCAGCCTTCAGGTATACAATGAGCAGTTCTTC
D: -
V: TRBV5-4
J: TRBJ2-1
size: -

CDR3: CSVSLGGMDTQYF
DNA: TGCAGCGTTTCCTTGGGGGGTATGGATACGCAGTATTTT
D: -
V: TRBV29-1
J: TRBJ2-3
size: -

CDR3: CASSLSTSGYNEQFF
DNA: TGTGCCAGCAGTTTATCAACTAGCGGGTACAATGAGCAGTTCTTC
D: TRBD2
V: TRBV27
J: TRBJ2-1
size: -

CDR3: CASSQDPGGAEVNYGYTF
DNA: TGCGCCAGCAGCCAAGACCCCGGAGGGGCAGAGGTTAACTATGGCTACACCTTC
D: -
V: TRBV4-3
J: TRBJ1-2
size: -

CDR3: CASSVRTGYTDTIYF
DNA: TGTGCCAGCAGCGTAAGGACAGGGTATACGGACACCATATATTTT
D: TRBD1
V: TRBV9
J: TRBJ1-3
size: once

CDR3: CASSLGRRESPLHF
DNA: TGTGCCAGCAGTTTAGGTAGAAGGGAGTCACCCCTCCACTTT
D: -
V: TRBV27
J: TRBJ1-6
size: few

CDR3: CASSLSRGQPQHF
DNA: TGTGCCAGTAGCCTCAGCCGGGGTCAGCCCCAGCATTTT
D: -
V: TRBV19
J: TRBJ1-5
size: -

CDR3: CASGAAGDGNEQYF
DNA: TGCGCCAGCGGGGCAGCGGGAGACGGGAACGAGCAGTACTTC
D: TRBD2
V: TRBV10-2
J: TRBJ2-7
size: -

CDR3: CSVSTVYEQYF
DNA: TGCAGCGTTTCGACAGTATACGAGCAGTACTTC
D: -
V: TRBV29-1
J: TRBJ2-7
size: -

CDR3: CASSPGVRNSGNTIYF
DNA: TGTGCCAGCTCACCAGGGGTCAGGAACTCTGGAAACACCATATATTTT
D: -
V: TRBV18
J: TRBJ1-3
size: -

CDR3: CASSLLGGDNSPLHF
DNA: TGTGCCAGCAGCCTTCTGGGCGGAGATAATTCACCCCTCCACTTT
D: -
V: TRBV7-3
J: TRBJ1-6
size: -

CDR3: CAISGGRDGNNEQFF
DNA: TGTGCCATCAGTGGGGGGCGGGATGGGAACAATGAGCAGTTCTTC
D: -
V: TRBV10-3
J: TRBJ2-1
size: -

CDR3: CASRPSGGLAGVNEQFF
DNA: TGTGCCAGCAGACCCTCCGGGGGACTAGCGGGAGTGAATGAGCAGTTCTTC
D: TRBD2
V: TRBV9
J: TRBJ2-1
size: once

CDR3: CASSPLQREKETQYF
DNA: TGTGCCAGCAGTCCACTCCAGCGAGAAAAAGAGACCCAGTACTTC
D: -
V: TRBV2
J: TRBJ2-5
size: -

CDR3: CASSYQGNYGYTF
DNA: TGTGCCAGCAGCTATCAGGGAAACTATGGCTACACCTTC
D: -
V: TRBV14
J: TRBJ1-2
size: -

CDR3: CASSNRGQGAFF
DNA: TGTGCCAGCTCGAACCGGGGTCAGGGAGCTTTCTTT
D: -
V: TRBV18
J: TRBJ1-1
size: -